One sample yielded the 30 T cell receptor beta chains listed below, sequenced in a study of cytomegalovirus exposure and HLA in healthy donors. The PCR was carried out with 60 Vbeta primers and 13 Jbeta primers. TCRdb's table, derived via immunoSEQ multiplex PCR, lists solely in-frame clones and lacks some. The ten most abundant clones cover 2% to 3% of a sample with about 70,000 clones. The sequencing input was PBMCs. The source of these receptors is a female donor in good health and CMV-seropositive.

This rearrangement joins TRBV7-3 to TRBJ2-5, with 9 bases lining up with TRBD1. V shed 5 bases, J shed 1 base, and the junction held 2 bases outside the gene matches. Germline CDR1 is SGHTA and CDR2 is FQGTGA. The CDR3 totals 14 residues. The CDR3 loop is CASSKQGAQETQYF. The CDR3, as DNA: TGTGCCAGCAGCAAACAGGGGGCCCAAGAGACCCAGTACTTC.

The chain recombines TRBV19 with TRBJ2-3, with D possibly being TRBD2 (6 bases). Germline lookup yields CDR1 LNHDA and CDR2 SQIVND (reference sequence). Trimming removed 7 bases from V and 3 bases from J, with 14 bases in between. This CDR3 comprises 14 residues. The CDR3 nucleotides are TGTGCCAGTACTACAGGAGGGGAGACAGATACGCAGTATTTT. Translating gives CASTTGGETDTQYF.

The chain is built from TRBV19 and TRBJ2-7, with TRBD1 identical over 7 bases. This CDR3 has 15 residues. V lost 5 bases to trimming and J lost 4 bases; unmatched junction nucleotides: 11. Germline V CDR1 and CDR2: LNHDA, SQIVND (reference sequence). CDR3 DNA: TGTGCCAGTAGTTCCGGGACAGTCACGGGGTACGAGCAGTACTTC. This codes for CASSSGTVTGYEQYF.

The CDR3 region is CASSSGGGEETQYF. CDR3 bases: TGTGCCAGCAGTAGCGGGGGAGGAGAAGAGACCCAGTACTTC. The chain carries TRBV28 and TRBJ2-5; 8 bases line up with TRBD2. The CDR3 is made up of 14 amino acids. With 5 bases clipped from V and 3 bases from J, the junction kept 5 bases outside the gene matches. Germline assignment: CDR1 MDHEN and CDR2 SYDVKM.

The CDR3 DNA is TGTGCCAGCAGTCAAACAGGGGGCTACGAGCAGTACTTC. Translated, it gives CASSQTGGYEQYF. V is TRBV7-6 and J is TRBJ2-7; 8 bases are a match to TRBD1. CDR1 is SGHVS and CDR2 is FNYEAQ in the germline V gene. V was clipped by 6 bases and J by 3 bases; unmatched bases: 4. The CDR3 runs to 13 residues.

The chain recombines TRBV18 with TRBJ2-3, with D unresolved. Trimming removed 3 bases from V and 0 bases from J, with 13 bases in between. Germline V gives CDR1 KGHSH, CDR2 LQKENI. This CDR3 has 16 amino acids. The CDR3 loop is CASSPVAGISTDTQYF. CDR3 DNA sequence: TGTGCCAGCTCACCCGTAGCTGGAATTAGCACAGATACGCAGTATTTT.

The CDR3 reads CASSFQNTEAFF. The CDR3 DNA is TGTGCCAGCAGTTTTCAGAACACTGAAGCTTTCTTT. This chain links TRBV11-3 with TRBJ1-1; D ambiguous. Germline V gene data show CDR1 as SGHNT and CDR2 as YENEEA. This CDR3 contains 12 residues. Deletions cut 6 bases from V and 1 base from J, with 6 bases between.

The chain recombines TRBV18 with TRBJ2-3; TRBD1 agrees at 9 bases. V was pared by 5 bases and J by 5 bases, with 5 bases of the junction left unmatched. Germline CDR1 and CDR2: KGHSH and LQKENI. This CDR3 comprises 14 residues. The CDR3 region is CASSSGQGRDTQYF. The CDR3 nucleotides read TGTGCCAGCTCATCAGGACAGGGGAGAGATACGCAGTATTTT.

The V and J genes are TRBV4-3 and TRBJ2-1; a possible D gene is TRBD2 (6 bases). The CDR3 contains 15 residues. V lost 1 base and J 2 bases, leaving 9 bases between the germline ends. In germline, CDR1 is LGHNA, CDR2 YSLEER. The DNA for the CDR3 is TGCGCCAGCAGCCAAGTTGCTAGCGCCTACAATGAGCAGTTCTTC. Amino acid sequence: CASSQVASAYNEQFF.

The V gene is TRBV7-2, the J gene TRBJ1-2; no definite D call. This CDR3 is 12 amino acids long. The V gene's germline CDR1 is SGHTA and CDR2 FQGNSA. Trimming cost V 5 bases and J 7 bases, with 11 bases left between them. CDR3 sequence reads: CASSPGLFGYTF. For the CDR3, the DNA is TGTGCCAGCAGCCCCGGACTCTTTGGCTACACCTTC.

The chain links TRBV19 to TRBJ2-2; TRBD2 matches at 14 bases. CDR3 size: 17 residues. Germline V gene lookup returns CDR1 LNHDA and CDR2 SQIVND (reference sequence). V lost 3 bases and J lost 7; bases outside the gene matches: 7. CDR3 sequence (DNA): TGTGCCAGTAGTATGGGACTAGCGGGAGATTTGATCGGGGAGCTGTTTTTT. It encodes CASSMGLAGDLIGELFF.

The rearrangement links TRBV4-1 to TRBJ2-1; D might be TRBD2 (6 bases). With 4 bases removed from V and 5 bases from J, the gap between germline ends came to 9 bases. From germline, CDR1 is MGHRA and CDR2 YSYEKL. CDR3 length: 13 residues. CDR3: CASSLGLDNEQFF. CDR3 DNA: TGCGCCAGCAGCCTGGGACTCGACAATGAGCAGTTCTTC.

About this clone itself: The sample holds other DNA sequences that translate to the same CDR3. The chain couples TRBV6-5 to TRBJ1-6, with D hard to call. This CDR3 has 14 residues. Germline-derived CDR1 and CDR2 are MNHEY and SVGAGI. V was cut by 8 bases and J by 10 bases, with 18 bases left in between. As DNA, the CDR3 is TGTGCCAGCGGTGGACGCATAGGAGGGTCACCCCTCCACTTT. Protein: CASGGRIGGSPLHF.

The chain has TRBV7-2 and TRBJ1-2; 11 nucleotides align to TRBD1. The V and J ends lost 5 bases and 4 bases, in that order; junction bases with no gene match: 6. The CDR3 consists of 15 residues. Germline V gene sequence: CDR1 SGHTA, CDR2 FQGNSA. The CDR3 bases are TGTGCCAGCAGCGCGGGACAGGGGGAAACCTATGGCTACACCTTC. This translates into CASSAGQGETYGYTF.

The chain uses TRBV5-1 and TRBJ1-1; tentative D call: TRBD1 (6 bases). The germline CDR1 and CDR2 sequences are SGHRS and YFSETQ. The CDR3 sequence is 12 residues long. V gave up 5 bases and J gave up 5 bases, with 10 bases separating them. CDR3 nucleotide sequence: TGCGCCAGCAGACTCACAGGGACTGAAGCTTTCTTT. The encoded protein is CASRLTGTEAFF. The full variable domain, in which reference TRBV5-1 and TRBJ1-1 provide the parts outside the CDR3, is KAGVTQTPRYLIKTRGQQVTLSCSPISGHRSVSWYQQTPGQGLQFLFEYFSETQRNKGNFPGRFSGRQFSNSRSEMNVSTLELGDSALYLCASRLTGTEAFFGQGTRLTVV.

For this clone: One end of the junction is discordant with germline, which a read error may explain. The chain recombines TRBV7-8 with TRBJ1-3; D is unresolved. Germline lookup yields CDR1 SGHVS and CDR2 FQNEAQ. This CDR3 is 12 amino acids long. DNA of the CDR3: TGTGCCAGCAGCTTAGGGGAGGGCACCAAATATTTT. Protein: CASSLGEGTKYF.

The chain is built from TRBV29-1 and TRBJ1-3; the D is unclear. This CDR3 spans 11 amino acids. Germline CDR1 reads SQVTM; CDR2 reads ANQGSEA. Trimming left V 4 bases short and J 3 bases short, with 4 bases between. CDR3 region: CSVAYGNTIYF. The CDR3 nucleotides read TGCAGCGTTGCGTATGGAAACACCATATATTTT.

As regards this clone: The identical CDR3 is also encoded by other nucleotide sequences in the sample. The chain couples TRBV19 to TRBJ1-1; D remains ambiguous. V dropped 6 bases and J dropped 0 bases, with 8 bases sitting between them. This CDR3 has 13 residues. The germline V gene encodes CDR1 LNHDA and CDR2 SQIVND (reference sequence). The DNA of the CDR3 is TGTGCCAGTAGCGCCACAGTGAACACTGAAGCTTTCTTT. Its protein is CASSATVNTEAFF.

This chain links TRBV30 with TRBJ2-3; 8 bases line up with TRBD2. The CDR3 consists of 16 residues. Germline-derived CDR1 and CDR2 are GTSNPN and SVGIG (reference sequence). Unmatched junction bases numbered 13, after V lost 7 bases and J lost 1 base. CDR3 nucleotides: TGTGCCTACTCGCACTCACTTAGCGGGGGCACAGATACGCAGTATTTT. It is translated as CAYSHSLSGGTDTQYF.

The rearrangement uses TRBV4-3 and TRBJ2-3, with TRBD1 matching 11 bases. This CDR3 comprises 14 residues. J was trimmed by 14 bases and V by 1 base; bases with no gene match: 8. Per germline, CDR1 LGHNA and CDR2 YSLEER. The CDR3 spells CASSQVSGQGALYF. CDR3 nucleotides: TGCGCCAGCAGCCAAGTTAGTGGACAGGGGGCTTTGTATTTT.

The V call is TRBV6-4, the J call TRBJ2-2; 7 nucleotides agree with TRBD2. This CDR3 has 14 amino acids. J was trimmed by 5 bases and V by 6 bases; bases with no gene match: 6. Germline values: CDR1 MRHNA, CDR2 SNTAGT. Written as DNA, the CDR3 is TGTGCCAGCAGCCTACTAGCGTATACCGGGGAGCTGTTTTTT. This translates into CASSLLAYTGELFF.

This rearrangement joins TRBV27 to TRBJ2-7, with 7 nucleotides matching TRBD1. Trimming removed 5 bases from V and 2 bases from J; junction bases left unmatched: 9. The CDR3 runs to 15 residues. Per the germline V gene, CDR1 is MNHEY and CDR2 is SMNVEV (reference sequence). DNA for the CDR3: TGTGCCAGCAGTCCATGGACAGGCCAAACCTACGAGCAGTACTTC. Amino acid sequence: CASSPWTGQTYEQYF.

The chain carries TRBV6-1 and TRBJ2-7, with 9 bases identical to TRBD1. The CDR3 is 15 amino acids. CDR1 MNHNS and CDR2 SASEGT come from the germline V gene. With 1 base clipped from V and 5 bases from J, the junction kept 6 bases outside the gene matches. The CDR3 is CASSEGTGANNEQYF. CDR3 coding DNA: TGTGCCAGCAGTGAAGGGACAGGGGCTAACAACGAGCAGTACTTC.

The gene calls are TRBV13 and TRBJ2-3; 11 bases agree with TRBD2. CDR1 and CDR2 (germline): PRHDT, FYEKMQ (reference sequence). The junction had 9 bases not matched to a gene; V was cut back by 2 bases and J by 2 bases. The CDR3 contains 18 residues. CDR3: CASSLKTSGETFTDTQYF. The CDR3 DNA reads TGTGCCAGCAGCTTAAAGACTAGCGGGGAAACCTTCACAGATACGCAGTATTTT.

The rearrangement uses TRBV30 and TRBJ1-1; D is unclear. V was cut by 2 bases and J by 0 bases, with 4 bases left in between. This CDR3 spans 12 amino acids. CDR1 is GTSNPN, CDR2 SVGIG, per germline (reference sequence). The CDR3 is CAWSIVNTEAFF. In nucleotides, the CDR3 is TGTGCCTGGAGTATCGTGAACACTGAAGCTTTCTTT.

V and J are TRBV5-4 and TRBJ1-1, with 7 bases aligning to TRBD1. With V trimmed by 4 bases and J by 1 base, 7 bases remained unmatched. Germline CDR1 SGHNT, CDR2 YYREEE (reference sequence). This CDR3 comprises 15 residues. The CDR3 region has the DNA TGTGCCAGCAGCCCGTCAAGACAGGGGAACACTGAAGCTTTCTTT. It specifies CASSPSRQGNTEAFF.

The chain couples TRBV19 to TRBJ1-1; D call uncertain. The CDR3 covers 13 residues. V lost 3 bases and J 3 bases, leaving 8 bases between the germline ends. Germline CDR1 LNHDA, CDR2 SQIVND (reference sequence). As DNA, the CDR3 is TGTGCCAGTAGTATCCGCGGCTACACTGAAGCTTTCTTT. The encoded protein is CASSIRGYTEAFF.

The chain employs TRBV7-2 and TRBJ2-5; 7 bases are shared with TRBD2. CDR1 and CDR2 from the germline V gene are SGHTA and FQGNSA. This CDR3 is built from 14 residues. V lost 4 bases and J lost 4; bases outside the gene matches: 6. CDR3: CASSWTPGGETQYF. The CDR3 nucleotides are TGTGCCAGCAGCTGGACACCGGGGGGAGAGACCCAGTACTTC.

This sequence joins TRBV11-2 and TRBJ1-2; weak D call: TRBD1 (5 bases). Germline values: CDR1 SGHAT, CDR2 FQNNGV. The CDR3 contains 14 residues. Trimming removed 5 bases at V and 3 bases at J, with 13 bases between. The CDR3: CASSMSRDYYGYTF. CDR3 DNA: TGTGCCAGCAGCATGTCCCGGGACTACTATGGCTACACCTTC.

The CDR3: CASSEMATSWSTDTQYF. The CDR3 nucleotides are TGTGCCAGCAGTGAAATGGCGACTAGCTGGAGCACAGATACGCAGTATTTT. The rearrangement joins TRBV6-1 to TRBJ2-3; 7 bases match TRBD2. Germline trimming cut 2 bases from V and 0 bases from J; bases unmatched to any gene: 8. Germline values: CDR1 MNHNS, CDR2 SASEGT. The CDR3 has 17 amino acids.